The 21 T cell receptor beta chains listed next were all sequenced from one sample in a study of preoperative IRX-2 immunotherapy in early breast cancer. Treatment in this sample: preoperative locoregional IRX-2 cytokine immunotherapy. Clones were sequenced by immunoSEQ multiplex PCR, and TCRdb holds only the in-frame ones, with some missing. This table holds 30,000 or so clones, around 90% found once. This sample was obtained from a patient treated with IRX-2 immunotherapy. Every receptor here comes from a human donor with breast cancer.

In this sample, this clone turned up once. CDR3 residues: CASSLDSNPYEQYF. The CDR3 nucleotides are TGCGCCAGCAGCTTGGACAGCAATCCCTACGAGCAGTACTTC. This chain connects TRBV5-1 to TRBJ2-7; D not resolved. With 0 bases removed from V and 2 bases from J, the gap between germline ends came to 9 bases. The CDR3 is 14 amino acids. CDR1 is SGHRS and CDR2 is YFSETQ in the germline V gene. Full variable domain (remainder filled in from reference TRBV5-1 and TRBJ2-7): KAGVTQTPRYLIKTRGQQVTLSCSPISGHRSVSWYQQTPGQGLQFLFEYFSETQRNKGNFPGRFSGRQFSNSRSEMNVSTLELGDSALYLCASSLDSNPYEQYFGPGTRLTVT.

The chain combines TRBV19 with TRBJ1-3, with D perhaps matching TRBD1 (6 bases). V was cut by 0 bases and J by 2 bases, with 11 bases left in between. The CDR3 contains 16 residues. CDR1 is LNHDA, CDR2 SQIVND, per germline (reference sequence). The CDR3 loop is CASSIDSRTAGNTIYF. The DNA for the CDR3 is TGTGCCAGTAGTATAGACTCGAGGACAGCTGGAAACACCATATATTTT.

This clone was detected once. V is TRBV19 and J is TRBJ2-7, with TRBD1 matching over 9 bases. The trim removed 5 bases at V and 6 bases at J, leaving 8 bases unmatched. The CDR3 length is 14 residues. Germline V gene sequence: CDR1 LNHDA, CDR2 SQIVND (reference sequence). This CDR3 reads CASSPGTGISEQYF. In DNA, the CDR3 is TGTGCCAGTAGTCCCGGGACAGGGATATCCGAGCAGTACTTC. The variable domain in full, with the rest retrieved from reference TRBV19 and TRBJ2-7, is DGGITQSPKYLFRKEGQNVTLSCEQNLNHDAMYWYRQDPGQGLRLIYYSQIVNDFQKGDIAEGYSVSREKKESFPLTVTSAQKNPTAFYLCASSPGTGISEQYFGPGTRLTVT.

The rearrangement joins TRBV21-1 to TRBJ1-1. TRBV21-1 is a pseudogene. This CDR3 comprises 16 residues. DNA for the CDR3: TGTGCCAGCAGCGTAAGTAAAGGGCTTTTGAACACTGAAGCTTTCTTT. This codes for CASSVSKGLLNTEAFF.

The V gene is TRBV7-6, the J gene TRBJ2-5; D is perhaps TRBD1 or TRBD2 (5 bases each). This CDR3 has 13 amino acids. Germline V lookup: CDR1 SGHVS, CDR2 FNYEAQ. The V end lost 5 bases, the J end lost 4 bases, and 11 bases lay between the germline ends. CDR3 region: CASSLTGTETQYF. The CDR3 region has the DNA TGTGCCAGCAGCCTCACCGGGACAGAGACCCAGTACTTC.

The chain's CDR3 is CASRSTGVLAWGYTF. CDR3 nucleotide sequence: TGTGCCAGCAGATCCACAGGGGTCCTAGCTTGGGGCTACACCTTC. The genes are TRBV27 and TRBJ1-2; TRBD1 matches 7 bases. V lost 6 bases to trimming and J lost 8 bases; unmatched junction nucleotides: 15. The CDR3 totals 15 residues. Germline CDR1 reads MNHEY; CDR2 reads SMNVEV (reference sequence).

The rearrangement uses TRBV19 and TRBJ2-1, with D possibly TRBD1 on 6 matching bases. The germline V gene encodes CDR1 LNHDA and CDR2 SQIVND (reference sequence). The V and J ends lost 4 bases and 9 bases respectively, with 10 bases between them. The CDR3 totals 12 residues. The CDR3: CASSTRGAEQFF. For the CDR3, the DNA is TGTGCCAGTAGTACCAGGGGTGCTGAGCAGTTCTTC.

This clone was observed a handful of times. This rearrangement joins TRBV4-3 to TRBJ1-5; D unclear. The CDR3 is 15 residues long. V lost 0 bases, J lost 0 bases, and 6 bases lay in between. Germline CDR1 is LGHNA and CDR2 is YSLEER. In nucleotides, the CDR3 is TGCGCCAGCAGCCAAGATCTCTCTAGCAATCAGCCCCAGCATTTT. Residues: CASSQDLSSNQPQHF.

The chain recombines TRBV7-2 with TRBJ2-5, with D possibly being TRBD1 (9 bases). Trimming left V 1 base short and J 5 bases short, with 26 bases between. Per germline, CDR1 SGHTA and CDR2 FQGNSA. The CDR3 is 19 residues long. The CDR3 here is CASSLVGHRGRGRRETQYF. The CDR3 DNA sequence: TGTGCCAGCAGCTTAGTGGGCCACAGGGGGCGCGGGAGGAGGGAGACCCAGTACTTC.

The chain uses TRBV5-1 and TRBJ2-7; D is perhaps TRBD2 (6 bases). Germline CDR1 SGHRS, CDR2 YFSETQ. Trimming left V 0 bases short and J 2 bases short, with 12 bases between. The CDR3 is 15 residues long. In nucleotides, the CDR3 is TGCGCCAGCAGCTTGGGGCTAGCGACCGCCTACGAGCAGTACTTC. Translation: CASSLGLATAYEQYF. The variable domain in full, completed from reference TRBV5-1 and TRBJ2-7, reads KAGVTQTPRYLIKTRGQQVTLSCSPISGHRSVSWYQQTPGQGLQFLFEYFSETQRNKGNFPGRFSGRQFSNSRSEMNVSTLELGDSALYLCASSLGLATAYEQYFGPGTRLTVT.

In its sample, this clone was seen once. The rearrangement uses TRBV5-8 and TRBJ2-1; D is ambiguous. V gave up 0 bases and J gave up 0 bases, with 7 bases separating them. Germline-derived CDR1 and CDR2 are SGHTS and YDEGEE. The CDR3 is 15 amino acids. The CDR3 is CASSLAVVSYNEQFF. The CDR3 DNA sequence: TGTGCCAGCAGCTTGGCGGTAGTCTCCTACAATGAGCAGTTCTTC. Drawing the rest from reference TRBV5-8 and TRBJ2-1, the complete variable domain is EAGVTQSPTHLIKTRGQQATLRCSPISGHTSVYWYQQALGLGLQFLLWYDEGEERNRGNFPPRFSGRQFPNYSSELNVNALELEDSALYLCASSLAVVSYNEQFFGPGTRLTVL.

The CDR3 is CASSFSDETNEQFF. The CDR3 DNA reads TGTGCCAGCAGCTTCAGCGACGAAACCAATGAGCAGTTCTTC. The chain links TRBV11-3 to TRBJ2-1, with D unclear. Germline values: CDR1 SGHNT, CDR2 YENEEA. CDR3 length: 14 residues. Trimming took 3 bases from V and 6 from J, leaving 12 bases between them.

CDR3 DNA: TGTGCCAGCAGTTACTCGGAGGGAACTGAAGCTTTCTTT. As protein: CASSYSEGTEAFF. The rearrangement joins TRBV6-5 to TRBJ1-1; unclear D gene. Germline V CDR1 and CDR2: MNHEY, SVGAGI. This CDR3 has 13 residues. The V end was cut by 0 bases, the J end by 5 bases, with 7 bases between.

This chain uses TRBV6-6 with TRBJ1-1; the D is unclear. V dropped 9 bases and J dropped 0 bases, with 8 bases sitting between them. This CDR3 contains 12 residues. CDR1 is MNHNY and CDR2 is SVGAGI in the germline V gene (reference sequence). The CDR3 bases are TGTGCCAGTACAAGTATGAACACTGAAGCTTTCTTT. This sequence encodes CASTSMNTEAFF.

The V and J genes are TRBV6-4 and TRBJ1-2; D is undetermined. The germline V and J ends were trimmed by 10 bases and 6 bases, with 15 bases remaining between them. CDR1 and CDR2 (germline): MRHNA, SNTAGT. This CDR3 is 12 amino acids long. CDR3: CATPPLGDGYTF. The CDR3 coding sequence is TGTGCCACCCCTCCCCTGGGTGATGGCTACACCTTC.

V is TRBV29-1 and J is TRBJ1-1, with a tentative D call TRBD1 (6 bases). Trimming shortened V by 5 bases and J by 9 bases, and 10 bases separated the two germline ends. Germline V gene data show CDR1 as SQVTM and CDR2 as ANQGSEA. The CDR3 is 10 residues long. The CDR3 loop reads CSVSTGKAFF. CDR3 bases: TGCAGCGTTTCTACAGGGAAAGCTTTCTTT.

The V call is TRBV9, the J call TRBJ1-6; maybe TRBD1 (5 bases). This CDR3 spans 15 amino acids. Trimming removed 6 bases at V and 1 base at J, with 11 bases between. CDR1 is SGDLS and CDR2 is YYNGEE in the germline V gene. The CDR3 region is CASNPGLSYNSPLHF. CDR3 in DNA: TGTGCCAGCAACCCGGGGCTTTCCTATAATTCACCCCTCCACTTT.

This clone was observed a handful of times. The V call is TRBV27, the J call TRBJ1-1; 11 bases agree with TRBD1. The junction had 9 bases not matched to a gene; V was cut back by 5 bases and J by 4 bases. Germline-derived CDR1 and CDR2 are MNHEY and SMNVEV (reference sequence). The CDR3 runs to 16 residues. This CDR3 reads CASSPSGGTGGTEAFF. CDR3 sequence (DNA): TGTGCCAGCAGTCCCTCTGGGGGGACAGGGGGCACTGAAGCTTTCTTT.

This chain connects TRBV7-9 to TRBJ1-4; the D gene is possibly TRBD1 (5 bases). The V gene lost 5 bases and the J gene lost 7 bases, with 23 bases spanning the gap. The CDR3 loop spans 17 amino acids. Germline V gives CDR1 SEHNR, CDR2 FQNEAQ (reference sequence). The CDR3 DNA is TGTGCCAGCAGCCCTTGGAGGGTGGGGGGGACGAGTGAAAAACTGTTTTTT. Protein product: CASSPWRVGGTSEKLFF.

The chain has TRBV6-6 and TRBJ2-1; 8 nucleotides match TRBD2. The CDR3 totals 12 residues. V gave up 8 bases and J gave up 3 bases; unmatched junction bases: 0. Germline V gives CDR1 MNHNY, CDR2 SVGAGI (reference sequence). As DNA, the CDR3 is TGTGCCAGCGGGACTAGCTACAATGAGCAGTTCTTC. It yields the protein CASGTSYNEQFF.

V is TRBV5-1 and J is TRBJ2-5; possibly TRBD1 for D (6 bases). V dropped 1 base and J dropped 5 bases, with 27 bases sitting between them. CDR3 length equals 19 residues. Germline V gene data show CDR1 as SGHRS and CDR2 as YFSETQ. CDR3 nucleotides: TGCGCCAGCAGCTTGCCCGGGACACTCGATCGCAGAAAGGAGGAGACCCAGTACTTC. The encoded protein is CASSLPGTLDRRKEETQYF.